One and the same sample provided the 32 T cell receptor beta chains below, sequenced in a study of blood T cells in healthy people across ages. PCR was performed a second time for 7 to 11 cycles using a sample-barcoded 5' primer and a J-beta primer mix. TCRdb re-called the 5' RACE reads with MiXCR, one entry per CDR3 protein. The table lists approximately 780,000 distinct CDR3 sequences, 25% to 30% of them singletons. These sequences were also reported in another study, on T cells of mothers and their children.

Sequenced input: blood. The receptors stem from a boy between 10 and 17 years old in good health.

The table lists this clonotype with a count of one. This chain connects TRBV19 to TRBJ2-1, with a weak D call TRBD1 (6 bases). TRBJ2-7 explains the end of the DNA better; the J call may be wrong. Germline V gene data show CDR1 as LNHDA and CDR2 as SQIVND (reference sequence). The CDR3 contains 15 residues. CDR3: CASSTQTGMVYEQYF. The CDR3 coding sequence is TGTGCCAGTAGTACCCAGACAGGTATGGTCTACGAGCAGTACTTC.

The rearrangement uses TRBV7-9 and TRBJ2-7; TRBD1 matches 8 bases. Germline V gene data show CDR1 as SEHNR and CDR2 as FQNEAQ (reference sequence). V lost 5 bases, J lost 0 bases, and 9 bases stayed unmatched. The CDR3 spans 16 residues. CDR3 sequence (DNA): TGTGCCAGCAGCCCCGGGACAGGTGGTTTCTCCTACGAGCAGTACTTC. Residues: CASSPGTGGFSYEQYF.

This clonotype was counted a few times. This chain uses TRBV10-3 with TRBJ2-3; no clear D. The V end lost 0 bases, the J end lost 4 bases, and 11 bases lay between the germline ends. CDR1 and CDR2 (germline): ENHRY, SYGVKD. The CDR3 sequence is 15 residues long. The CDR3 nucleotides read TGTGCCATCAGTGAGTCAGCGAGGAGCGCAGATACGCAGTATTTT. Encoded protein: CAISESARSADTQYF.

This clonotype has only a few counts. This chain connects TRBV7-7 to TRBJ2-5; 7 positions agree with TRBD2. This CDR3 has 15 residues. With V trimmed by 5 bases and J by 4 bases, 10 bases remained unmatched. Germline CDR1 is SSHAT and CDR2 is FNYEAQ (reference sequence). The CDR3 DNA reads as TGTGCCAGCAGCCCCCCCGGGTGGGGGGGAGAGACCCAGTACTTC. Protein sequence: CASSPPGWGGETQYF.

This clonotype came up a few times. V gene TRBV10-3 combines with J gene TRBJ2-1; D not certain. CDR3 length: 14 amino acids. Germline loops: CDR1 ENHRY, CDR2 SYGVKD. Trimming removed 2 bases from V and 1 base from J, with 6 bases in between. The CDR3 region is CAISEQASYNEQFF. The CDR3, as DNA: TGTGCCATCAGTGAGCAGGCTTCCTACAATGAGCAGTTCTTC.

This clonotype was seen a few times. The genes are TRBV5-1 and TRBJ1-2; TRBD1 agrees at 12 bases. Trimming cost V 4 bases and J 3 bases; bases outside gene matches: 4. Looked up from germline, CDR1 is SGHRS and CDR2 is YFSETQ. The CDR3 has 15 amino acids. The CDR3 spells CASSRDRGHDYGYTF. The DNA for the CDR3 is TGCGCCAGCAGCAGGGACAGGGGGCATGACTATGGCTACACCTTC.

This clonotype was observed a handful of times. The CDR3 DNA sequence: TGTGCCAGCAGTATTCCAATGAACACTGAAGCTTTCTTT. It codes for CASSIPMNTEAFF. The chain links TRBV7-9 to TRBJ1-1; no firm D call. The V gene lost 6 bases and the J gene lost 0 bases, with 8 bases spanning the gap. This CDR3 comprises 13 residues. Germline loops: CDR1 SEHNR, CDR2 FQNEAQ (reference sequence).

The chain employs TRBV7-3 and TRBJ2-7; D uncertain. Germline-derived CDR1 and CDR2 are SGHTA and FQGTGA. Trimming took off 0 bases at V and 5 bases at J, with 11 bases between the two ends. This CDR3 contains 14 residues. For the CDR3, the DNA is TGTGCCAGCAGCTTAACCCCCTCTTCTGACGAGCAGTACTTC. This translates into CASSLTPSSDEQYF.

J is TRBJ2-2 and V is TRBV29-1; 9 bases line up with TRBD2. The V segment lost 5 bases and the J segment 3 bases; nucleotides outside the gene matches: 7. Germline V gene sequence: CDR1 SQVTM, CDR2 ANQGSEA. This CDR3 has 15 amino acids. CDR3 sequence (DNA): TGCAGCGTTCCTAGTAGCGGGAGTCACACCGGGGAGCTGTTTTTT. As protein: CSVPSSGSHTGELFF.

V gene TRBV18 combines with J gene TRBJ1-4; TRBD1 agrees at 7 bases. Trimming at V came to 2 bases and at J to 6 bases, leaving 3 bases not matched to a gene. The CDR3 consists of 14 residues. CDR1 and CDR2 (germline): KGHSH, LQKENI. The CDR3, as DNA: TGTGCCAGCTCACCAAATACAGGGGATGAAAAACTGTTTTTT. Amino acid sequence: CASSPNTGDEKLFF. The full variable domain, with the rest looked up from reference TRBV18 and TRBJ1-4, is NAGVMQNPRHLVRRRGQEARLRCSPMKGHSHVYWYRQLPEEGLKFMVYLQKENIIDESGMPKERFSAEFPKEGPSILRIQQVVRGDSAAYFCASSPNTGDEKLFFGSGTQLSVL.

This clonotype was detected only a few times. V usage is TRBV24-1 and J usage is TRBJ2-3, with D uncertain. V lost 12 bases to trimming and J lost 1 base, with 13 bases between them. CDR3 length: 13 residues. The germline V gene encodes CDR1 KGHDR and CDR2 SFDVKD. CDR3 sequence: CAPLAKRTDTQYF. In DNA, the CDR3 is TGTGCCCCCCTTGCCAAGCGCACAGATACGCAGTATTTT.

This clonotype was counted between two and nine times. The V gene is TRBV5-1, the J gene TRBJ2-3; 8 positions match TRBD2. Germline-derived CDR1 and CDR2 are SGHRS and YFSETQ. Trimming at V came to 1 base and at J to 6 bases, leaving 4 bases not matched to a gene. This CDR3 has 14 amino acids. The chain's CDR3 is CASSLSSGEDTQYF. CDR3 in DNA: TGCGCCAGCAGCTTGAGTAGCGGGGAGGATACGCAGTATTTT. Supplemented by reference TRBV5-1 and TRBJ2-3, the full variable domain reads KAGVTQTPRYLIKTRGQQVTLSCSPISGHRSVSWYQQTPGQGLQFLFEYFSETQRNKGNFPGRFSGRQFSNSRSEMNVSTLELGDSALYLCASSLSSGEDTQYFGPGTRLTVL.

This rearrangement joins TRBV20-1 to TRBJ2-7, with D tentatively TRBD2 (5 bases). CDR1 is DFQATT, CDR2 SNEGSKA, per germline (reference sequence). The CDR3 covers 14 residues. V lost 3 bases, J lost 6 bases, and 18 bases lay in between. CDR3 in amino acids: CSASAIEGTTEQYF. CDR3 in DNA: TGCAGTGCTAGTGCGATAGAGGGTACGACCGAGCAGTACTTC.

Only a few counts were recorded for this clonotype. The chain links TRBV3-1 to TRBJ2-1; 11 nucleotides align to TRBD2. The CDR3 sequence is 16 residues long. Trimming cost V 0 bases and J 5 bases; bases outside gene matches: 3. Per germline, CDR1 LGHDT and CDR2 YNNKEL (reference sequence). In DNA, the CDR3 is TGTGCCAGCAGCCAAGATCTGACTAGCGGGAACAATGAGCAGTTCTTC. Its translation is CASSQDLTSGNNEQFF.

The V and J genes are TRBV10-3 and TRBJ2-2, with D perhaps matching TRBD2 (7 bases). Between the trimmed V and J ends, which lost 5 bases and 6 bases, there was a span of 13 bases. In germline, CDR1 is ENHRY, CDR2 SYGVKD. The CDR3 is 14 amino acids. CDR3: CAISPEGGAGELFF. The DNA of the CDR3 is TGTGCCATCAGTCCGGAAGGGGGGGCCGGGGAGCTGTTTTTT.

In this sample, this clonotype turned up a few times. The chain carries TRBV20-1 and TRBJ1-1; 7 bases align to TRBD1. CDR3 size: 12 residues. From germline, CDR1 is DFQATT and CDR2 SNEGSKA (reference sequence). With 1 base clipped from V and 8 bases from J, the junction kept 4 bases outside the gene matches. CDR3 nucleotide sequence: TGCAGTGCTAGAGGGGAGGGGGCCGAAGCTTTCTTT. Translated: CSARGEGAEAFF.

V is TRBV4-2 and J is TRBJ1-2, with a possible D match to TRBD1 (5 bases). The CDR3 totals 16 residues. The ends were cut back, 0 bases at V and 4 bases at J, with 15 bases in the middle. CDR1 and CDR2 from the germline V gene are LGHNA and YNFKEQ. CDR3: CASSQDEGAAFYGYTF. CDR3 nucleotide sequence: TGTGCCAGCAGCCAAGATGAAGGGGCTGCTTTCTATGGCTACACCTTC.

The gene calls are TRBV4-1 and TRBJ2-3; no firm D call. CDR3 size: 13 residues. Germline V gene data show CDR1 as MGHRA and CDR2 as YSYEKL. Trimming removed 0 bases at V and 10 bases at J, with 11 bases between. The CDR3 here is CASSQDPRVAQYF. As DNA, the CDR3 is TGCGCCAGCAGCCAAGATCCAAGGGTCGCGCAGTATTTT.

The chain has TRBV5-1 and TRBJ2-5, with a possible D match to TRBD1 (6 bases). The V and J ends lost 7 bases and 5 bases respectively, with 12 bases between them. The CDR3 consists of 12 residues. Germline V gene data show CDR1 as SGHRS and CDR2 as YFSETQ. CDR3 DNA sequence: TGCGCCAGCCAGGGGTCAGGGGAGACCCAGTACTTC. Amino acid sequence: CASQGSGETQYF.

The chain uses TRBV7-4 and TRBJ2-7; no reliable D call. The germline V gene has CDR1 SGHVT and CDR2 SQSDAQ. The CDR3 contains 14 residues. Trimming stripped 0 bases from V and 6 bases from J, with 12 bases between. The CDR3 region is CASSLAVSPGEQYF. In nucleotides, the CDR3 is TGTGCCAGCAGCTTAGCGGTATCCCCAGGCGAGCAGTACTTC. Drawing the rest from reference TRBV7-4 and TRBJ2-7, the complete variable domain is GAGVSQSPRYKVAKRGRDVALRCDSISGHVTLYWYRQTLGQGSEVLTYSQSDAQRDKSGRPSGRFSAERPERSVSTLKIQRTEQGDSAVYLCASSLAVSPGEQYFGPGTRLTVT.

This clonotype was counted only a few times. The junction departs from the called germline gene at one end, perhaps through a read error. The rearrangement uses TRBV4-1 and TRBJ2-4, with D possibly matching TRBD1 (7 bases). CDR3 length equals 14 residues. The V gene's germline CDR1 is MGHRA and CDR2 YSYEKL. The CDR3 region has the DNA TGCGCCAGCAGCCAATTGCAGGGGGGATACATTCGGTACTTC. This translates into CASSQLQGGYIRYF.

The chain uses TRBV4-2 and TRBJ1-5; D is perhaps TRBD1 (5 bases). V was cut by 6 bases and J by 2 bases, with 17 bases left in between. The CDR3 is made up of 16 amino acids. In germline, CDR1 is LGHNA, CDR2 YNFKEQ. The CDR3 loop is CASSRGGDRGNQPQHF. CDR3 coding DNA: TGTGCCAGCAGTCGGGGGGGGGATCGAGGCAATCAGCCCCAGCATTTT.

V gene TRBV10-1 combines with J gene TRBJ2-5; no clear D. The J call could be wrong; TRBJ2-7 is a better fit for the DNA end. Germline loops: CDR1 WNHNN, CDR2 SYGVQD (reference sequence). The length of the CDR3 is 13 residues. The CDR3 DNA follows: TGCGCCAGCAGTGAGGGCTCTGCGGACGAGCAGTACTTC. This encodes CASSEGSADEQYF.

The chain couples TRBV2 to TRBJ1-1; D is unclear. The V and J ends lost 6 bases and 3 bases respectively, with 11 bases between them. Germline V gives CDR1 SNHLY, CDR2 FYNNEI. The CDR3 runs 13 residues. CDR3 residues: CASSSGTDTEAFF. CDR3 in DNA: TGTGCCAGCAGCTCAGGCACCGACACTGAAGCTTTCTTT. The full variable domain, its missing parts supplied by reference TRBV2 and TRBJ1-1, is EPEVTQTPSHQVTQMGQEVILRCVPISNHLYFYWYRQILGQKVEFLVSFYNNEISEKSEIFDDQFSVERPDGSNFTLKIRSTKLEDSAMYFCASSSGTDTEAFFGQGTRLTVV.

With regard to this clonotype: Compared with germline, one end of the junction differs, possibly owing to a read error. CDR3 region: CASSSARLASTDTQYF. CDR3 DNA: TGTGCCAGCAGCTCTGCCCGACTAGCGAGCACGGATACGCAGTATTTT. The V and J genes are TRBV7-3 and TRBJ2-3; the match to TRBD2 covers 8 bases. There are 16 residues in the CDR3. Germline CDR1 and CDR2: SGHTA and FQGTGA.

Notes on this clonotype: A single base separates this from a much larger clone, so it may be a read error. The chain has TRBV2 and TRBJ2-7; 10 nucleotides match TRBD1. The CDR3 runs to 14 residues. V gave up 4 bases and J gave up 3 bases; unmatched junction bases: 3. Germline V lookup: CDR1 SNHLY, CDR2 FYNNEI. CDR3 in DNA: TGTGCCAGCAGTGGCGGGACAGGGGACTACGAGCAGTACTTC. Its translation: CASSGGTGDYEQYF.

This clonotype was detected only a few times. V and J are TRBV15 and TRBJ2-1, with TRBD1 matching over 7 bases. V shed 0 bases and J 0 bases; nucleotides not matched to a gene: 5. There are 17 residues in the CDR3. CDR1 LNHNV and CDR2 YYDKDF come from the germline V gene (reference sequence). In DNA form, the CDR3 reads TGTGCCACCAGCAGAGATCCGGCAGGGGGCTCCTACAATGAGCAGTTCTTC. Its translation: CATSRDPAGGSYNEQFF.

This clonotype was detected only a few times. The chain recombines TRBV28 with TRBJ2-7, with 9 bases that match TRBD2. Trimming removed 3 bases from V and 12 bases from J; junction bases left unmatched: 18. The germline gives CDR1 MDHEN, CDR2 SYDVKM. There are 16 residues in the CDR3. This CDR3 is CASSFLASGAPLRAYF. In nucleotides, the CDR3 is TGTGCCAGCAGTTTCCTTGCTAGCGGGGCTCCCCTTCGGGCGTACTTC.

This clonotype was observed a handful of times. The gene calls are TRBV9 and TRBJ2-3, with 7 bases matching TRBD2. Germline values: CDR1 SGDLS, CDR2 YYNGEE. The CDR3 extends over 15 amino acids. The junction had 9 bases not matched to a gene; V was cut back by 3 bases and J by 5 bases. CDR3 sequence reads: CASSAVMGGVDTQYF. CDR3 sequence (DNA): TGTGCCAGCAGCGCCGTTATGGGGGGGGTAGATACGCAGTATTTT.

This clonotype was seen more than once but under ten times. In nucleotides, the CDR3 is TGTGCCAGCAGACGAAGGGGGGAGGGGCGGCAAGAGACCCAGTACTTC. It specifies CASRRRGEGRQETQYF. The V gene is TRBV2, the J gene TRBJ2-5; D might be TRBD2 (7 bases). V shed 6 bases and J shed 2 bases, with 19 bases lying between them. The germline V gene has CDR1 SNHLY and CDR2 FYNNEI. The CDR3 contains 16 residues.

Concerning this clonotype: One junction end disagrees with the germline gene, perhaps due to a read error. V and J are TRBV5-1 and TRBJ2-7; the D gene is possibly TRBD1 (6 bases). Germline V gene lookup returns CDR1 SGHRS and CDR2 YFSETQ. This CDR3 is 14 amino acids long. The CDR3 reads CASSLYLDSYEQHF. CDR3 nucleotide sequence: TGCGCCAGCAGCCTGTATCTGGACAGCTACGAGCAGCACTTC.

V gene TRBV5-1 combines with J gene TRBJ2-7; D gene ambiguous. Germline CDR1 is SGHRS and CDR2 is YFSETQ. The CDR3 length is 13 residues. V was trimmed by 0 bases and J by 7 bases, leaving 11 bases between them. Here the CDR3 DNA reads TGCGCCAGCAGCTTGGAACAGAAACTTGAGCAGTACTTC. Its protein is CASSLEQKLEQYF.